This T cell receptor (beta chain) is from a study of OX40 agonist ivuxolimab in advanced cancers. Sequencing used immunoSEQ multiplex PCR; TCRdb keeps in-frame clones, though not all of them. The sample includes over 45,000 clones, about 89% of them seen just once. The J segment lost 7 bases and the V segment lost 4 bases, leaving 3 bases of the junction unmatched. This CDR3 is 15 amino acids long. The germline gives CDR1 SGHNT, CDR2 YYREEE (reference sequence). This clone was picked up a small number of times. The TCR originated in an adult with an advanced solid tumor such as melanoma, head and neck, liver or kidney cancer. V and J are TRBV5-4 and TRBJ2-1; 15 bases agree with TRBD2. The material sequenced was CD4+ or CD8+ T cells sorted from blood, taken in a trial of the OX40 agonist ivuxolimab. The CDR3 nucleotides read TGTGCCAGCAGCCTAGGACTAGCGGGGGGGAATGAGCAGTTCTTC. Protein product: CASSLGLAGGNEQFF. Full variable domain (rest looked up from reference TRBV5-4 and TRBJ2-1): ETGVTQSPTHLIKTRGQQVTLRCSSQSGHNTVSWYQQALGQGPQFIFQYYREEENGRGNFPPRFSGLQFPNYSSELNVNALELDDSALYLCASSLGLAGGNEQFFGPGTRLTVL.